Following are 15 T cell receptor beta chains from one sample sequenced in a study of blood T cell repertoires in COVID-19. The table came from immunoSEQ multiplex PCR; TCRdb's copy has only in-frame clones and leaves some out. The table has about 480,000 clones, roughly 90% seen once. Sequenced: PBMCs or T cells enriched from blood (not recorded which). The source of these receptors is a woman between 35 and 50 years old who had recovered from COVID-19.

The chain couples TRBV19 to TRBJ1-2, with 10 bases that match TRBD1. The CDR3 loop spans 18 amino acids. The V and J ends lost 5 bases and 6 bases, in that order; junction bases with no gene match: 18. CDR1 and CDR2 (germline): LNHDA, SQIVND (reference sequence). The CDR3 sequence is CASSSSDRGRWSGDGYTF. CDR3 bases: TGTGCCAGTAGTTCGTCCGACAGGGGGCGGTGGAGCGGCGATGGCTACACCTTC.

This sequence joins TRBV5-5 and TRBJ2-5; D is ambiguous. Looked up from germline, CDR1 is SGHKS and CDR2 is YYEKEE (reference sequence). V shed 3 bases and J shed 5 bases, with 17 bases lying between them. This CDR3 spans 15 amino acids. The CDR3 DNA follows: TGTGCCAGCAGCTCTGGCCCTAGGCCGCCGGAGACCCAGTACTTC. This gives the protein CASSSGPRPPETQYF.

V is TRBV3-1 (or the pseudogene TRBV3-2) and J is TRBJ2-2; 13 bases align to TRBD2. The junction had 7 bases not matched to a gene; V was cut back by 4 bases and J by 2 bases. Germline lookup yields CDR1 LGHDT and CDR2 YNNKEL (reference sequence). This CDR3 comprises 18 residues. The chain's CDR3 is CASSPSGLAGTNTGELFF. The CDR3 coding sequence is TGTGCCAGCAGCCCGTCGGGACTAGCGGGGACAAACACCGGGGAGCTGTTTTTT.

The V call is TRBV10-1, the J call TRBJ2-1; 7 positions agree with TRBD2. The CDR3 has 13 amino acids. The trim removed 3 bases at V and 10 bases at J, leaving 6 bases unmatched. Germline V gene lookup returns CDR1 WNHNN and CDR2 SYGVQD (reference sequence). The CDR3 nucleotides are TGCGCCAGCAGTGAAGGGCGGGGGTCAGAGCAGTTCTTC. The encoded protein is CASSEGRGSEQFF.

The chain joins TRBV19 to TRBJ2-7, with TRBD1 identical over 7 bases. Germline CDR1 is LNHDA and CDR2 is SQIVND (reference sequence). This CDR3 spans 14 amino acids. The junction had 5 bases not matched to a gene; V was cut back by 6 bases and J by 0 bases. The CDR3 sequence: CASSRAGGSYEQYF. For the CDR3, the DNA is TGTGCCAGTAGCCGGGCAGGGGGCTCCTACGAGCAGTACTTC.

The V call is TRBV6-2 or TRBV6-3, the J call TRBJ1-3, with no clear D. Germline CDR1 MNHEY, CDR2 SVGEGT. The CDR3 is 15 amino acids. Trimming took 2 bases from V and 0 from J, leaving 8 bases between them. The CDR3 DNA reads TGTGCCAGCAGTTACAGGGAGCGCTCTGGAAACACCATATATTTT. Translating it yields CASSYRERSGNTIYF.

This clone was detected ten times or more. The chain employs TRBV18 and TRBJ2-5; maybe TRBD1 (7 bases). V gave up 4 bases and J gave up 5 bases, with 11 bases separating them. CDR1 is KGHSH, CDR2 LQKENI, per germline. The CDR3 contains 13 residues. The CDR3 DNA is TGTGCCAGCTCACGCAGGGGGGAGGAGACCCAGTACTTC. Translated: CASSRRGEETQYF.

V usage is TRBV27 and J usage is TRBJ1-2; the match to TRBD1 covers 10 bases. The CDR3 runs to 13 residues. V was clipped by 6 bases and J by 7 bases; unmatched bases: 5. Germline lookup yields CDR1 MNHEY and CDR2 SMNVEV (reference sequence). CDR3 DNA: TGTGCCAGCAGCGACAGGGGGCCGGGTGGCTACACCTTC. This codes for CASSDRGPGGYTF.

This clone was detected once. The rearrangement uses TRBV14 and TRBJ1-6, with D possibly being TRBD1 (6 bases). The ends were cut back, 1 base at V and 10 bases at J, with 14 bases in the middle. This CDR3 spans 15 amino acids. The V gene's germline CDR1 is SGHDN and CDR2 FVKESK. The CDR3 DNA reads as TGTGCCAGCAGCCAAGGTACAGGGTGGCGGTCACCCCTCCACTTT. Residues: CASSQGTGWRSPLHF.

The J gene is TRBJ2-3, the V gene TRBV7-2; 10 nucleotides match TRBD2. Germline V gene sequence: CDR1 SGHTA, CDR2 FQGNSA. Trimming took 5 bases from V and 5 from J; bases not matched to a gene: 4. The CDR3 consists of 14 residues. CDR3: CASSGRTSGDTQYF. The DNA for the CDR3 is TGTGCCAGCAGCGGACGGACTAGCGGAGATACGCAGTATTTT.

This chain joins TRBV29-1 and TRBJ1-5; unclear D gene. Trimming took 8 bases from V and 7 from J, leaving 18 bases between them. The CDR3 loop spans 13 amino acids. Germline V gene lookup returns CDR1 SQVTM and CDR2 ANQGSEA. CDR3: CSYTNGVEQPQHF. The CDR3 DNA follows: TGCAGCTACACTAACGGGGTGGAGCAGCCCCAGCATTTT.

This chain uses TRBV19 with TRBJ1-1; the D gene is possibly TRBD1 (6 bases). CDR1 and CDR2 from the germline V gene are LNHDA and SQIVND (reference sequence). The CDR3 extends over 13 amino acids. V was cut by 4 bases and J by 6 bases, with 12 bases left in between. The DNA of the CDR3 is TGTGCCAGTAGTACTAGACAGGCCTCTGAAGCTTTCTTT. It encodes CASSTRQASEAFF. The whole variable domain, remainder taken from reference TRBV19 and TRBJ1-1, is DGGITQSPKYLFRKEGQNVTLSCEQNLNHDAMYWYRQDPGQGLRLIYYSQIVNDFQKGDIAEGYSVSREKKESFPLTVTSAQKNPTAFYLCASSTRQASEAFFGQGTRLTVV.

The rearrangement links TRBV19 to TRBJ1-5; maybe TRBD1 (5 bases). CDR1 is LNHDA, CDR2 SQIVND, per germline (reference sequence). V lost 2 bases to trimming and J lost 1 base, with 12 bases between them. The CDR3 length is 16 residues. CDR3 nucleotides: TGTGCCAGTAGTATAATCGGGGGTTTAAGCAATCAGCCCCAGCATTTT. Encoded protein: CASSIIGGLSNQPQHF.

This sequence joins TRBV27 and TRBJ2-7; possible D gene TRBD2, 6 bases. Trimming removed 4 bases from V and 7 bases from J, with 20 bases in between. The CDR3 loop spans 15 amino acids. CDR1 is MNHEY, CDR2 SMNVEV, per germline (reference sequence). CDR3 region: CASSSDPLKGREQYF. Written as DNA, the CDR3 is TGTGCCAGCAGTTCCGACCCTCTTAAGGGGAGGGAGCAGTACTTC.

The chain is built from TRBV7-9 and TRBJ1-2; 8 bases are shared with TRBD1. This CDR3 has 13 amino acids. The germline V gene has CDR1 SEHNR and CDR2 FQNEAQ (reference sequence). V gave up 6 bases and J gave up 8 bases; unmatched junction bases: 8. In nucleotides, the CDR3 is TGTGCCAGCAGTTCCGGGACAGGTATAGGCTACACCTTC. This sequence encodes CASSSGTGIGYTF.